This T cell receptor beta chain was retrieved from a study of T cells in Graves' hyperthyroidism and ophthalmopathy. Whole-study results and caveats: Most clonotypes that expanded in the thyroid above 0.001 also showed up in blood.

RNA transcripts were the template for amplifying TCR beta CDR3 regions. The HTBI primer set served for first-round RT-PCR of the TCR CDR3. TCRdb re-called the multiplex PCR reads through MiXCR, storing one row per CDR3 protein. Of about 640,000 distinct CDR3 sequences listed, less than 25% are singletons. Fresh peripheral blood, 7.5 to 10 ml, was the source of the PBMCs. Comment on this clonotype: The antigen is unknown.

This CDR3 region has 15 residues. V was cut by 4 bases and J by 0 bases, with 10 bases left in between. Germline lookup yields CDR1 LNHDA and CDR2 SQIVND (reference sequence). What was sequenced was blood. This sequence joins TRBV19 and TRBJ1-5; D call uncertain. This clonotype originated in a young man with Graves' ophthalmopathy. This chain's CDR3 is CASSTMALSNQPQHF. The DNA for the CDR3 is TGTGCCAGTAGTACGATGGCCCTTAGCAATCAGCCCCAGCATTTT.